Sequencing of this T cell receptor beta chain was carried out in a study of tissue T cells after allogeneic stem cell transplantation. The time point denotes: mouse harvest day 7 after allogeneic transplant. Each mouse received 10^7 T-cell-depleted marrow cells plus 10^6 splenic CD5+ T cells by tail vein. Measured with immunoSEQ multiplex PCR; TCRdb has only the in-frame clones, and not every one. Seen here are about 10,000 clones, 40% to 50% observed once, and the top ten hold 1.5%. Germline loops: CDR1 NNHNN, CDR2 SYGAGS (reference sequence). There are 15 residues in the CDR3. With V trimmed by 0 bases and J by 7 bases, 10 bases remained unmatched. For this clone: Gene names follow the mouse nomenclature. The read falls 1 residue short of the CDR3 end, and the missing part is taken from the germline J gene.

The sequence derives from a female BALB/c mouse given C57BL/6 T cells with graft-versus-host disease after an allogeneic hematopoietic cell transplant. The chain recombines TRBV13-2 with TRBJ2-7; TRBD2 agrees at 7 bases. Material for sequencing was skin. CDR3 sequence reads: CASGDAGLGVGEQYF. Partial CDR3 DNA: TGTGCCAGCGGTGATGCCGGCCTGGGGGTCGGGGAACAGTAC.